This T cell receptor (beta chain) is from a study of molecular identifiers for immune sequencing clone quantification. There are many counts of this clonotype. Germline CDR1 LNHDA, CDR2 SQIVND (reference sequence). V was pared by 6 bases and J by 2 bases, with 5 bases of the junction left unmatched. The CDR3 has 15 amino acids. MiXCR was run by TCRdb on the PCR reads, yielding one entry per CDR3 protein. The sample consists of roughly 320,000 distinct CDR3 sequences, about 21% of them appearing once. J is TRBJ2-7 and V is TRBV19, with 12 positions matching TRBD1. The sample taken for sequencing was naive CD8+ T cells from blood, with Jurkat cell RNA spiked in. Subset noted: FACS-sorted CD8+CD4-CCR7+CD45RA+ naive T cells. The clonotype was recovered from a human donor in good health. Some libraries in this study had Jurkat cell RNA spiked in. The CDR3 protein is CASSVRDRGPYEQYF. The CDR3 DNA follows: TGTGCCAGTAGCGTCCGGGACAGGGGGCCCTACGAGCAGTACTTC.